The 14 T cell receptor beta chains below were found in one sample sequenced in a study of blood T cell repertoires in COVID-19. Data came from immunoSEQ multiplex PCR; TCRdb stores just in-frame clones and leaves some out. Of some 260,000 clones listed, more than 75% are singletons. Specimen: peripheral blood. These receptors originate from a middle-aged woman who had recovered from COVID-19.

The V gene is TRBV28, the J gene TRBJ2-5, with D perhaps matching TRBD2 (5 bases). Trimming took off 7 bases at V and 7 bases at J, with 13 bases between the two ends. This CDR3 is built from 12 residues. Germline assignment: CDR1 MDHEN and CDR2 SYDVKM. The CDR3 sequence: CASTETRGTQYF. As DNA, the CDR3 is TGTGCCAGCACCGAGACCCGGGGGACCCAGTACTTC.

CDR3 DNA: TGTGCCAGCAGCAGGACAGGGCTCACTGAAGCTTTCTTT. As protein: CASSRTGLTEAFF. The rearrangement links TRBV3-1 (or the pseudogene TRBV3-2) to TRBJ1-1, with 8 bases lining up with TRBD1. Germline V CDR1 and CDR2: LGHDT, YNNKEL (reference sequence). The trim removed 5 bases at V and 4 bases at J, leaving 3 bases unmatched. This CDR3 has 13 residues.

The chain uses TRBV27 and TRBJ2-6, with a weak D call TRBD1 (6 bases). V was cut by 7 bases and J by 4 bases, with 14 bases left in between. The germline gives CDR1 MNHEY, CDR2 SMNVEV (reference sequence). The CDR3 length is 15 residues. CDR3: CASTSVGAGANVLTF. For the CDR3, the DNA is TGTGCCAGCACCTCGGTGGGGGCGGGGGCCAACGTCCTGACTTTC. Complete variable domain (other parts from reference TRBV27 and TRBJ2-6): EAQVTQNPRYLITVTGKKLTVTCSQNMNHEYMSWYRQDPGLGLRQIYYSMNVEVTDKGDVPEGYKVSRKEKRNFPLILESPSPNQTSLYFCASTSVGAGANVLTFGAGSRLTVL.

The chain has TRBV18 and TRBJ2-5; 7 positions agree with TRBD1. This CDR3 is built from 12 residues. The V gene's germline CDR1 is KGHSH and CDR2 LQKENI. Trimming took 5 bases from V and 10 from J; bases not matched to a gene: 7. CDR3 nucleotides: TGTGCCAGCTCAACCACAGGGGTTGGCCAGTACTTC. Amino acids: CASSTTGVGQYF. The full variable domain, rest sourced from reference TRBV18 and TRBJ2-5, is NAGVMQNPRHLVRRRGQEARLRCSPMKGHSHVYWYRQLPEEGLKFMVYLQKENIIDESGMPKERFSAEFPKEGPSILRIQQVVRGDSAAYFCASSTTGVGQYFGPGTRLLVL.

V usage is TRBV9 and J usage is TRBJ2-7; TRBD1 is a possible D gene (5 bases). V was shortened by 3 bases and J by 6 bases, with 19 bases between the two germline ends. The CDR3 runs to 15 residues. Germline V gene data show CDR1 as SGDLS and CDR2 as YYNGEE. CDR3 sequence: CASSGQTAVDAEQYF. The CDR3 nucleotides are TGTGCCAGCAGCGGACAGACAGCCGTGGATGCCGAGCAGTACTTC.

Only one count was recorded for this clone. The J gene is TRBJ2-7, the V gene TRBV5-4; 12 positions match TRBD2. There are 16 residues in the CDR3. Trimming removed 4 bases from V and 2 bases from J; junction bases left unmatched: 7. The germline V gene has CDR1 SGHNT and CDR2 YYREEE (reference sequence). In DNA form, the CDR3 reads TGTGCCAGCAGCACACCGACTAGCGGGAGAACCTACGAGCAGTACTTC. It yields the protein CASSTPTSGRTYEQYF. Full variable domain (rest looked up from reference TRBV5-4 and TRBJ2-7): ETGVTQSPTHLIKTRGQQVTLRCSSQSGHNTVSWYQQALGQGPQFIFQYYREEENGRGNFPPRFSGLQFPNYSSELNVNALELDDSALYLCASSTPTSGRTYEQYFGPGTRLTVT.

This clone was recorded only once. V is TRBV6-5 and J is TRBJ2-5; a possible D gene is TRBD1 (5 bases). Trimming pared 2 bases from V and 2 bases from J, leaving 12 bases between. Germline V gives CDR1 MNHEY, CDR2 SVGAGI. The CDR3 runs 15 residues. CDR3 in DNA: TGTGCCAGCAGTTACGGGTCAGGGTGGCAAGAGACCCAGTACTTC. It yields the protein CASSYGSGWQETQYF.

V is TRBV7-2 and J is TRBJ1-1; no firm D call. The V gene lost 7 bases and the J gene lost 4 bases, with 13 bases spanning the gap. This CDR3 region has 13 residues. Per germline, CDR1 SGHTA and CDR2 FQGNSA. CDR3 DNA sequence: TGTGCCAGCAACCCCGGGGAGGGCACTGAAGCTTTCTTT. It translates to CASNPGEGTEAFF.

The V gene is TRBV10-3, the J gene TRBJ1-4, with 8 bases lining up with TRBD1. In germline, CDR1 is ENHRY, CDR2 SYGVKD. V gave up 3 bases and J gave up 4 bases; unmatched junction bases: 4. This CDR3 comprises 15 residues. CDR3 in DNA: TGTGCCATCAGTGACTCGGGACAGGTTAATGAAAAACTGTTTTTT. Encoded protein: CAISDSGQVNEKLFF.

This clone was observed a handful of times. The chain has TRBV29-1 and TRBJ2-7; D uncertain. Germline CDR1 reads SQVTM; CDR2 reads ANQGSEA. CDR3 length: 12 amino acids. V lost 5 bases, J lost 6 bases, and 14 bases lay in between. CDR3 sequence reads: CSVRQVGAEQYF. As DNA, the CDR3 is TGCAGCGTTCGGCAGGTAGGCGCCGAGCAGTACTTC.

V and J are TRBV6-5 and TRBJ2-1; 8 bases map to TRBD2. The CDR3 has 15 amino acids. V was pared by 5 bases and J by 4 bases, with 7 bases of the junction left unmatched. Germline V gene sequence: CDR1 MNHEY, CDR2 SVGAGI. The CDR3 region has the DNA TGTGCCAGCAGTCCCTGGGTAGCGGGGTACAATGAGCAGTTCTTC. The encoded protein is CASSPWVAGYNEQFF.

This chain links TRBV7-9 with TRBJ1-2; the D gene is possibly TRBD1 (5 bases). This CDR3 has 15 residues. Germline V lookup: CDR1 SEHNR, CDR2 FQNEAQ (reference sequence). V was trimmed by 5 bases and J by 2 bases, leaving 15 bases between them. CDR3 sequence reads: CASSPREPENYGYTF. The CDR3, as DNA: TGTGCCAGCAGCCCCAGGGAACCCGAGAACTATGGCTACACCTTC.

The J gene is TRBJ2-1, the V gene TRBV24-1; 9 bases are a match to TRBD2. CDR1 and CDR2 from the germline V gene are KGHDR and SFDVKD. The length of the CDR3 is 15 residues. With V trimmed by 2 bases and J by 10 bases, 8 bases remained unmatched. CDR3: CATSDWVAGDGEQFF. The CDR3 DNA reads TGTGCCACCAGTGATTGGGTAGCGGGAGATGGGGAGCAGTTCTTC.

This chain joins TRBV28 and TRBJ1-5; D might be TRBD1 (6 bases). V was clipped by 6 bases and J by 2 bases, with 14 bases between them. This CDR3 region has 15 residues. Germline CDR1 reads MDHEN; CDR2 reads SYDVKM. DNA of the CDR3: TGTGCCAGCAGCCCAGGACAGCCCGGCAATCAGCCCCAGCATTTT. It specifies CASSPGQPGNQPQHF. Full variable domain (rest looked up from reference TRBV28 and TRBJ1-5): DVKVTQSSRYLVKRTGEKVFLECVQDMDHENMFWYRQDPGLGLRLIYFSYDVKMKEKGDIPEGYSVSREKKERFSLILESASTNQTSMYLCASSPGQPGNQPQHFGDGTRLSIL.